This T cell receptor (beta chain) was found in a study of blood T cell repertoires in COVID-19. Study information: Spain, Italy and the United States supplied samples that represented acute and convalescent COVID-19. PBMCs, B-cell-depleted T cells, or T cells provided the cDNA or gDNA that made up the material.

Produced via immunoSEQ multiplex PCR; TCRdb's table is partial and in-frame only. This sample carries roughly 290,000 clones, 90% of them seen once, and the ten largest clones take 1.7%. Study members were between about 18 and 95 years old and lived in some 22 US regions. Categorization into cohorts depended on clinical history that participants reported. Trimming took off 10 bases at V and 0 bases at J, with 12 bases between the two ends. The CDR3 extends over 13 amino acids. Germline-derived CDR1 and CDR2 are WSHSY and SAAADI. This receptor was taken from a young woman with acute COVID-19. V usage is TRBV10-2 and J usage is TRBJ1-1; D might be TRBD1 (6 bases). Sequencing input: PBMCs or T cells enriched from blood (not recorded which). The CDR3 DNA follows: TGCGCCACCGAAGGACAGTTGAACACTGAAGCTTTCTTT. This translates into CATEGQLNTEAFF.